This T cell receptor beta chain derives from a study of T cell repertoires in cytomegalovirus infection (dated by TCRdb to between 2017 and 2020). Broadly, across the study: Donor HLA type was relevant to the analysis, because carriage of CMV infection together with the matching HLA type was indicated by public TCR beta signatures.

Trimming takes 1 base off V and 2 bases off J; junction bases not matched to a gene: 6. CDR1 and CDR2 are drawn from the germline V gene: SGHDN, FVKESK. Reading from cysteine to phenylalanine, the CDR3 counts 18 amino acids. The retained sequence is limited to the CDR3, 54 bases, with the frame set at the first base. On this clonotype itself: What this receptor recognizes is not known. One base away there is no much larger clone; base qualities are not given.

TCRdb shows the sequencer as Illumina HiSeq 1500. Clones were called with MiXCR by TCRdb after fastp trimmed the public reads at Q25, and only in-frame beta chains were retained. For every CDR3 protein sequence, its rows merge into one entry that carries the most common genes and DNA. This sample is represented by nearly 650,000 distinct CDR3 sequences; less than 25% of them were singletons. Together, the top ten hold 8% of the sample. What the study reported, not specific to this receptor: In both this cohort and an independent roughly 400-donor cohort, the cumulative frequency of public TCR beta family members distinguished carriers of CMV infection plus the relevant HLA type. The ex vivo response was dominated by HLA-C-restricted CMV-specific TCR beta clonotypes, which also provided the single most frequent clonotype in two of eight donors.

Recombination connected TRBV14 to TRBJ2-3; a stretch of 13 junction bases matches TRBD2. The sequencing input was CD8+ T cells from PBMCs. This clonotype was obtained from a human donor in good health (CMV status not recorded). Some clones in this sample may be carry-over from other donors' samples. The CDR3 protein sequence reads: CASSQVWTSGGLTDTQYF. In nucleotides, the sequence is TGTGCCAGCAGCCAAGTATGGACTAGCGGGGGACTCACAGATACGCAGTATTTT.